This is a list of T cell receptor beta chains from one sample in a study of shared clonotypes between healthy human individuals. Measured with immunoSEQ multiplex PCR; TCRdb has only the in-frame clones, and not every one. The table lists some 1.5 million clones, roughly 96% of them singletons, with 1.2% in the top ten. Sequences were obtained from naive CD4+ T cells sorted from blood. These receptors came from a man in his thirties or forties in good health. Each CDR3 is given with its conserved first and last residue. The order of the fields is clone size, V gene, D gene, J gene, CDR3 DNA, CDR3 protein. A D gene is named only where the DNA matches it firmly. Clone size appears in some rows only: once, few, many, or a class for an expanded clone.

>NA|TRBV5-6|NA|TRBJ2-7
TGTGCCAGCAGCCAATTTCAGAAGCCCCGAGGGGTTCACGAGCAGTACTTC
CASSQFQKPRGVHEQYF
>NA|TRBV29-1|NA|TRBJ1-1
TGCAGCGTTCCTTGGGGGAGCACTGAAGCTTTCTTT
CSVPWGSTEAFF
>NA|TRBV5-3|NA|TRBJ2-7
TGTGCCAGAAGCTTACACATCAGGGAATCCTACGAGCAGTACTTC
CARSLHIRESYEQYF
>NA|TRBV2|NA|TRBJ2-3
TGTGCCAGCAGTGTTTTGGATTACACAGATACGCAGTATTTT
CASSVLDYTDTQYF
>NA|TRBV6-5|TRBD2|TRBJ2-2
TGTGCCAGCAGTTTAGCGGGAGCGTACAAAATCGGGGAGCTGTTTTTT
CASSLAGAYKIGELFF
>NA|TRBV28|TRBD2|TRBJ2-7
TGTGCCAGCAGTCTCGAGGGACTAGGTAAAGATTACGAGCAGTACTTC
CASSLEGLGKDYEQYF
>few|TRBV7-2|TRBD1|TRBJ2-7
TGTGCCAGCAGCCAGGACAGGACCGACGAGCAGTACTTC
CASSQDRTDEQYF
>NA|TRBV7-9|TRBD1|TRBJ1-6
TGTGCCAGCAGTCGGACAGGGGACAATTCACCCCTCCACTTT
CASSRTGDNSPLHF
>NA|TRBV19|TRBD1|TRBJ1-5
TGTGCCAGTAGTCCCGATACCCCGGGACAGGGGGATCAGCCCCAGCATTTT
CASSPDTPGQGDQPQHF
>NA|TRBV28|TRBD1|TRBJ1-2
TGTGCCAGCAGTTTATTAGGGACAGACCCTGGCTACACCTTC
CASSLLGTDPGYTF
>NA|TRBV19|TRBD2|TRBJ2-2
TGTGCCAGTTCGGGCGGCGGGGTGCTCGCGGGAGGGTGGCTGTTTTTT
CASSGGGVLAGGWLFF
>NA|TRBV5-5|NA|TRBJ1-1
TGTGCCAGCAGATCAGCAGGGGTAGGGACTGAAGCTTTCTTT
CASRSAGVGTEAFF
>NA|TRBV7-8|NA|TRBJ1-1
TGTGCCAGCAGCCTCCTCGACAGGCTGAACACTGAAGCTTTCTTT
CASSLLDRLNTEAFF
>NA|TRBV7-6|TRBD1|TRBJ1-1
TGTGCCAGCAGCTCGTCCCAGGGGGCGAGTACTGAAGCTTTCTTT
CASSSSQGASTEAFF
>NA|TRBV7-6|NA|TRBJ2-5
TGTGCCAGCAGACGACCCGGAGACTCTGAGACCCAGTACTTC
CASRRPGDSETQYF
>NA|TRBV18|NA|TRBJ2-1
TGTGCCAGCTCACCGGGGTCCGCCGGGGACAATGAGCAGTTCTTC
CASSPGSAGDNEQFF
>NA|TRBV29-1|NA|TRBJ1-2
TGCAGCGTTGAAAATGGTGGCTACACCTTC
CSVENGGYTF
>NA|TRBV7-2|NA|TRBJ2-1
TGTGCCAGCAGCTTAGTTGCCAGCAGCTATGAGCAGTTCTTC
CASSLVASSYEQFF
>NA|TRBV19|NA|TRBJ2-2
TGTGCCAGTAGTACTAGAGGGAACGCCGGGGAGCTGTTTTTT
CASSTRGNAGELFF
>once|TRBV10-2|TRBD2|TRBJ2-1
TGCGCCAGCAGTGAGGGCGGGGGGACCTACAATGAGCAGTTCTTC
CASSEGGGTYNEQFF
>NA|TRBV6-1|TRBD1|TRBJ2-6
TGTGCCAGCAGTGTTGACAGGGCCGGGGCCAACGTCCTGACTTTC
CASSVDRAGANVLTF
>once|TRBV18|NA|TRBJ1-3
TGTGCCAGCTCACCTACGGGCGGCCACTCTGGAAACACCATATATTTT
CASSPTGGHSGNTIYF
>NA|TRBV7-2|TRBD2|TRBJ2-1
TGTGCCAGCAGCTTAGCGGGACTAGCGGGAGAAGGTGAGCAGTTCTTC
CASSLAGLAGEGEQFF
>NA|TRBV27|NA|TRBJ2-3
TGTGCCAGCAGTTTATGGCTCGGCCAGGGCGGGGATACGCAGTATTTT
CASSLWLGQGGDTQYF
>NA|TRBV27|TRBD2|TRBJ2-7
TGTGCCAGCGGCGGAGTTCGACTAGCGGGAGGGCCCGAGCAGTACTTC
CASGGVRLAGGPEQYF
>NA|TRBV9|NA|TRBJ2-1
TGTGCCAGCAGCGTAGCCAGCGGCGGTTACAATGAGCAGTTCTTC
CASSVASGGYNEQFF
>NA|TRBV11-3|NA|TRBJ2-7
TGTGCCAGCAGCTTCGGGGTAGGGCTTTCCTACGAGCAGTACTTC
CASSFGVGLSYEQYF
>NA|TRBV21-1|NA|TRBJ2-7
TGTGCCAGCAGCAAGGGACAGCTCTACGAGCAGTACTTC
CASSKGQLYEQYF
>NA|TRBV12-1|NA|TRBJ2-1
TGTGCCAGCAGCTTCTGGGGGAATAACAATGAGCAGTTCTTC
CASSFWGNNNEQFF